Sequencing of this TCR beta chain was carried out in a study of shared clonotypes between healthy human individuals. With 5 bases clipped from V and 4 bases from J, the junction kept 11 bases outside the gene matches. The CDR3 covers 16 residues. Per germline, CDR1 LNHDA and CDR2 SQIVND (reference sequence). Libraries were prepared by immunoSEQ multiplex PCR; TCRdb keeps only in-frame clonotypes and omits some of them. The table has just under 350,000 clones, about 73% seen once. This sequence joins TRBV19 and TRBJ1-2; 9 bases are a match to TRBD1. The receptor was derived from a man aged 25 to 40 in good health. Sequences were obtained from memory CD4+ T cells sorted from blood. The subset was: CD45RA-negative fraction. CDR3 nucleotide sequence: TGTGCCAGTAGTTCCGGGACAGGGTTGATTATCTATGGCTACACCTTC. Residues: CASSSGTGLIIYGYTF.